What follows are 15 T cell receptor beta chains derived from one specimen sequenced in a study of human T cells and chemical hapten exposure. The starting material, unfractionated whole blood, was used for total RNA extraction. TCRdb reanalysed the 5' RACE reads using MiXCR and keeps one entry per CDR3 protein. The profile shows roughly 82,000 distinct CDR3 sequences, approximately 16% of them singletons. The origin of the receptors is a female donor in good health.

As concerns this clonotype: This CDR3 fails to terminate in the conserved phenylalanine or tryptophan, so it likely reflects a read error. V and J are TRBV20-1 and TRBJ2-7; 8 nucleotides agree with TRBD1. Trimming cost V 2 bases and J 4 bases; bases outside gene matches: 7. This CDR3 has 14 amino acids. Germline CDR1 DFQATT, CDR2 SNEGSKA (reference sequence). The CDR3 nucleotides are TGCAGTGCTAGATTTCCAGGGGGCGGTTACGAGCAGTACTAC. Translating it yields CSARFPGGGYEQYY.

The V gene is TRBV29-1, the J gene TRBJ2-3; D could derive from TRBD1 or TRBD2 (5 bases each). The V and J ends lost 8 bases and 6 bases respectively, with 24 bases between them. CDR1 is SQVTM and CDR2 is ANQGSEA in the germline V gene. This CDR3 spans 15 amino acids. Written as DNA, the CDR3 is TGCAGCTCCCGAGGGGATTACCTTCTCGGCGATACGCAGTATTTT. Its protein product is CSSRGDYLLGDTQYF.

V usage is TRBV13 and J usage is TRBJ2-2; weak D call: TRBD1 (6 bases). The CDR3 has 14 amino acids. CDR1 and CDR2 from the germline V gene are PRHDT and FYEKMQ (reference sequence). V lost 4 bases to trimming and J lost 3 bases, with 9 bases between them. CDR3 region: CASSSDRYTGELFF. The CDR3 DNA is TGTGCCAGCAGCTCCGACAGGTACACCGGGGAGCTGTTTTTT.

This clonotype was counted a few times. The rearrangement uses TRBV28 and TRBJ2-3; the match to TRBD1 covers 8 bases. Per the germline V gene, CDR1 is MDHEN and CDR2 is SYDVKM. With V trimmed by 6 bases and J by 7 bases, 9 bases remained unmatched. The CDR3 contains 14 residues. CDR3: CASREQGGEYTQYF. CDR3 coding DNA: TGTGCCAGCAGAGAACAGGGGGGAGAGTATACGCAGTATTTT.

This clonotype was counted ten times or more. The chain links TRBV4-1 to TRBJ1-5; D is uncertain. V lost 2 bases and J lost 6, with 17 bases in between. Germline CDR1 and CDR2: MGHRA and YSYEKL. There are 16 residues in the CDR3. The CDR3 reads CASSQSSLRGPQPQHF. The CDR3 nucleotides are TGCGCCAGCAGCCAATCTAGCCTCCGAGGGCCTCAGCCCCAGCATTTT.

The table lists this clonotype with a few counts. The J gene is TRBJ2-5, the V gene TRBV29-1; D remains unclear. CDR1 is SQVTM, CDR2 ANQGSEA, per germline. The CDR3 is made up of 11 amino acids. V was shortened by 1 base and J by 5 bases, with 5 bases between the two germline ends. CDR3 amino acids: CSVEGLETQYF. CDR3 sequence (DNA): TGCAGCGTTGAAGGCTTGGAGACCCAGTACTTC. The full variable domain, its missing parts supplied by reference TRBV29-1 and TRBJ2-5, is SAVISQKPSRDICQRGTSLTIQCQVDSQVTMMFWYRQQPGQSLTLIATANQGSEATYESGFVIDKFPISRPNLTFSTLTVSNMSPEDSSIYLCSVEGLETQYFGPGTRLLVL.

This clonotype was picked up many times. V usage is TRBV18 and J usage is TRBJ2-5; TRBD1 is a possible D gene (5 bases). Looked up from germline, CDR1 is KGHSH and CDR2 is LQKENI. V was shortened by 0 bases and J by 2 bases, with 10 bases between the two germline ends. This CDR3 is 15 amino acids long. Here the CDR3 DNA reads TGTGCCAGCTCACCACCTGCGCCAGGGCAAGAGACCCAGTACTTC. The encoded protein is CASSPPAPGQETQYF.

This clonotype was counted a few times. The CDR3 loop reads CSVRDGTSNTGELFF. CDR3 in DNA: TGCAGCGTCCGGGACGGGACTTCGAACACCGGGGAGCTGTTTTTT. This chain uses TRBV29-1 with TRBJ2-2; D is perhaps TRBD2 (6 bases). V lost 6 bases to trimming and J lost 0 bases, with 14 bases between them. In germline, CDR1 is SQVTM, CDR2 ANQGSEA. This CDR3 is built from 15 residues.

The chain has TRBV28 and TRBJ2-3, with 7 bases matching TRBD2. V lost 7 bases, J lost 0 bases, and 13 bases stayed unmatched. The germline CDR1 and CDR2 sequences are MDHEN and SYDVKM. The CDR3 runs to 17 residues. The CDR3: CASTAPGGEPSTDTQYF. The DNA of the CDR3 is TGTGCCAGCACCGCCCCGGGAGGCGAACCTAGCACAGATACGCAGTATTTT.

The chain links TRBV3-2 to TRBJ2-1. TRBV3-2 is a pseudogene locus. The CDR3 runs 18 residues. The CDR3 bases are TGTGCCAGCAGCCAAGATAATTGGCTTCAGGCTCCTTACCCCGAGCAGTTCTTC. Protein: CASSQDNWLQAPYPEQFF.

The genes are TRBV5-1 and TRBJ1-2; 8 positions match TRBD1. The V gene's germline CDR1 is SGHRS and CDR2 YFSETQ. The CDR3 has 18 amino acids. V shed 0 bases, J shed 8 bases, and the junction held 18 bases outside the gene matches. This CDR3 reads CASSLAVGGTTGASGYTF. The CDR3 nucleotides are TGCGCCAGCAGCTTGGCTGTGGGGGGGACGACAGGGGCAAGCGGCTACACCTTC.

This chain links TRBV30 with TRBJ1-4; D is ambiguous. The V end lost 0 bases, the J end lost 8 bases, and 13 bases lay between the germline ends. The CDR3 is made up of 14 amino acids. Germline values: CDR1 GTSNPN, CDR2 SVGIG (reference sequence). The CDR3 DNA is TGTGCCTGGAGTGTACGAGGTGGAGTGGAAAAACTGTTTTTT. Residues: CAWSVRGGVEKLFF.

To note about this clonotype: The conserved phenylalanine or tryptophan normally closing the CDR3 is absent here, so this likely arose from a read error. This sequence joins TRBV7-9 and TRBJ2-1, with a weak D call TRBD1 (5 bases). The CDR3 runs to 13 residues. Trimming removed 5 bases at V and 4 bases at J, with 9 bases between. Per germline, CDR1 SEHNR and CDR2 FQNEAQ (reference sequence). CDR3 in amino acids: CASSQGLYNEQFI. In nucleotides, the CDR3 is TGTGCCAGCAGCCAGGGTCTTTACAATGAGCAGTTCATC.

The chain links TRBV27 to TRBJ2-1; a weak D match, TRBD2 (5 bases). The V gene's germline CDR1 is MNHEY and CDR2 SMNVEV (reference sequence). The CDR3 covers 16 residues. With 2 bases removed from V and 4 bases from J, the gap between germline ends came to 15 bases. The CDR3 DNA reads TGTGCCAGCAGTTTAGAGGGCTCATCGAGTTACAATGAGCAGTTCTTC. It is translated as CASSLEGSSSYNEQFF.

In this sample, this clonotype turned up a few times. The rearrangement links TRBV20-1 to TRBJ2-5, with D hard to call. This CDR3 has 12 amino acids. Germline CDR1 reads DFQATT; CDR2 reads SNEGSKA (reference sequence). V lost 3 bases and J lost 5, with 10 bases in between. The CDR3 reads CSASLPLETQYF. CDR3 nucleotide sequence: TGCAGTGCTAGCCTCCCTTTGGAGACCCAGTACTTC.